These 16 T cell receptor beta chains came from one sample sequenced in a study of blood T cells in healthy people across ages (dated by TCRdb to about 2015). Library prep was done by 5' RACE. Sequencing relied on an Illumina HiSeq 2500. The second PCR ran for about 6 to 12 cycles and used a J-beta primer mix along with a sample-barcoded 5' primer. TCRdb passed the public sequencing reads through fastp at Q25 and MiXCR, retaining productive beta sequences. Each CDR3 protein gets just one entry, which takes the most common genes and DNA from the rows behind it. In this sample the table shows about 1.4 million distinct CDR3 sequences, around 59% of which occur a single time. The ten largest clonotypes hold roughly 7% of the sample. Sequencing was done on a sample of blood. The receptors here all came from a man in his late teens or twenties in good health.

The V call is TRBV4-1, the J call TRBJ1-5, with a weak D call TRBD1 (5 bases). Trimming took 4 bases from V and 0 from J, leaving 22 bases between them. Germline V gene data show CDR1 as MGHRA and CDR2 as YSYEKL. The CDR3 is 19 amino acids. The CDR3 region is CASSRSRDPVGISNQPQHF. CDR3 nucleotides: TGCGCCAGCAGCCGGAGCAGGGACCCCGTGGGAATTAGCAATCAGCCCCAGCATTTT.

V is TRBV3-1 and J is TRBJ2-1, with 10 nucleotides matching TRBD2. With V trimmed by 1 base and J by 2 bases, 5 bases remained unmatched. Germline V gives CDR1 LGHDT, CDR2 YNNKEL (reference sequence). The CDR3 totals 17 residues. CDR3 nucleotides: TGTGCCAGCAGCCAAGTAGCGAGCGGGGGGGCCTACAATGAGCAGTTCTTC. This codes for CASSQVASGGAYNEQFF.

The chain uses TRBV7-2 and TRBJ2-3; weak D call: TRBD2 (6 bases). The V gene lost 5 bases and the J gene lost 4 bases, with 25 bases spanning the gap. Germline V gene data show CDR1 as SGHTA and CDR2 as FQGNSA. This CDR3 is 18 amino acids long. The CDR3 nucleotides are TGTGCCAGCAGCCCCCAACTGGCAAACGCGGGACGGGCAGATACGCAGTATTTT. Amino acid sequence: CASSPQLANAGRADTQYF.

CDR3: CASNPYDRVISGELFF. CDR3 DNA sequence: TGTGCCAGCAACCCATATGACAGGGTAATTTCCGGGGAGCTGTTTTTT. The chain links TRBV7-9 to TRBJ2-2; 7 bases align to TRBD1. The CDR3 consists of 16 residues. V shed 7 bases, J shed 6 bases, and the junction held 14 bases outside the gene matches. Germline lookup yields CDR1 SEHNR and CDR2 FQNEAQ (reference sequence).

The chain joins TRBV7-9 to TRBJ1-2, with TRBD1 identical over 12 bases. The CDR3 consists of 15 residues. Germline V lookup: CDR1 SEHNR, CDR2 FQNEAQ (reference sequence). V was pared by 7 bases and J by 4 bases, with 7 bases of the junction left unmatched. The CDR3 spells CASIPGTGGSYGYTF. The CDR3 nucleotides are TGTGCCAGCATCCCCGGGACAGGGGGCTCCTATGGCTACACCTTC.

This clonotype has just a few counts. This chain joins TRBV7-2 and TRBJ2-1; no definite D call. V lost 5 bases and J lost 0, with 11 bases in between. Germline V gene sequence: CDR1 SGHTA, CDR2 FQGNSA. The CDR3 has 15 residues. CDR3 coding DNA: TGTGCCAGCAGCCGGACCCGGAGCTCCTACAATGAGCAGTTCTTC. Its protein product is CASSRTRSSYNEQFF. The full variable domain, rest sourced from reference TRBV7-2 and TRBJ2-1, is GAGVSQSPSNKVTEKGKDVELRCDPISGHTALYWYRQSLGQGLEFLIYFQGNSAPDKSGLPSDRFSAERTGGSVSTLTIQRTQQEDSAVYLCASSRTRSSYNEQFFGPGTRLTVL.

This clonotype was observed a single time. The rearrangement joins TRBV6-2 or TRBV6-3 to TRBJ2-1, with no clear D. Per the germline V gene, CDR1 is MNHEY and CDR2 is SVGEGT. The CDR3 spans 14 residues. V gave up 7 bases and J gave up 7 bases, with 17 bases separating them. The CDR3 region has the DNA TGTGCCAGCACCTTGCCCTCTCTCTCGAATGAGCAGTTCTTC. As protein: CASTLPSLSNEQFF.

As to this clonotype: At one of its ends the junction is not consistent with the germline gene, which may arise from a read error. This chain joins TRBV4-1 and TRBJ2-4, with 8 positions matching TRBD2. The J call is uncertain, as TRBJ2-7 better fits the DNA end. In germline, CDR1 is MGHRA, CDR2 YSYEKL. The CDR3 runs 14 residues. CDR3 sequence (DNA): TGCGCCAGCAGTCAAGATCAGCGGGAGTACGAGCAGTACTTC. This gives the protein CASSQDQREYEQYF.

This chain links TRBV4-2 with TRBJ2-7; 9 nucleotides match TRBD1. With 4 bases clipped from V and 7 bases from J, the junction kept 11 bases outside the gene matches. Per germline, CDR1 LGHNA and CDR2 YNFKEQ. This CDR3 has 15 amino acids. The CDR3 sequence is CASSPDRGSHNEQYF. In nucleotides, the CDR3 is TGTGCCAGCAGCCCCGACAGGGGGTCTCACAATGAGCAGTACTTC.

The table lists this clonotype with a count of one. This chain links TRBV7-6 with TRBJ2-3, with D unresolved. The germline V gene has CDR1 SGHVS and CDR2 FNYEAQ. This CDR3 region has 16 residues. The germline V and J ends were trimmed by 0 bases and 5 bases, with 15 bases remaining between them. This chain's CDR3 is CASSLAIGPLGDTQYF. The CDR3 DNA reads TGTGCCAGCAGCTTAGCAATAGGGCCCCTGGGAGATACGCAGTATTTT.

V usage is TRBV18 and J usage is TRBJ2-5; D is uncertain. The DNA end lines up better with TRBJ2-7; the J call may be wrong. The CDR3 contains 15 residues. Germline V gene data show CDR1 as KGHSH and CDR2 as LQKENI. CDR3 amino acids: CASSPPSLLPNEQYF. The CDR3 DNA reads TGTGCCAGCTCACCACCGAGTCTTCTCCCCAACGAGCAGTACTTC.

This clonotype has only a few counts. The chain couples TRBV10-1 to TRBJ2-7; D is undetermined. The CDR3 is made up of 14 amino acids. Between the trimmed V and J ends, which lost 2 bases and 6 bases, there was a span of 14 bases. CDR1 is WNHNN and CDR2 is SYGVQD in the germline V gene (reference sequence). CDR3 bases: TGCGCCAGCAGTGAGCTCAACCCTCCCGGCGAGCAGTACTTC. This codes for CASSELNPPGEQYF.

The rearrangement joins TRBV20-1 to TRBJ2-5; tentatively, D is TRBD2 (7 bases). In germline, CDR1 is DFQATT, CDR2 SNEGSKA (reference sequence). V was clipped by 2 bases and J by 9 bases, with 13 bases between them. This CDR3 has 12 amino acids. As DNA, the CDR3 is TGCAGTGCTAGATGGGGGGGGCTAGCCCAGTACTTC. The encoded protein is CSARWGGLAQYF.

The chain carries TRBV20-1 and TRBJ2-3, with D possibly being TRBD2 (5 bases). CDR1 DFQATT and CDR2 SNEGSKA come from the germline V gene (reference sequence). The CDR3 is 12 amino acids. With 4 bases removed from V and 4 bases from J, the gap between germline ends came to 9 bases. CDR3 sequence (DNA): TGCAGTGCTAAACTAGACCCAGATACGCAGTATTTT. Its protein product is CSAKLDPDTQYF.

This clonotype occurred a few times. DNA of the CDR3: TGTGCCACCAGCAGAGTGACAGGGGGGCATTCACCCCTCCACTTT. Protein sequence: CATSRVTGGHSPLHF. V usage is TRBV15 and J usage is TRBJ1-6; 9 positions match TRBD1. This CDR3 spans 15 amino acids. Losses at the gene ends were 1 base for V and 8 bases for J; bases not matched to a gene: 3. Germline V gene sequence: CDR1 LNHNV, CDR2 YYDKDF (reference sequence).

The chain has TRBV18 and TRBJ2-7; D unclear. This CDR3 has 14 amino acids. The V end was cut by 3 bases, the J end by 0 bases, with 9 bases between. Germline-derived CDR1 and CDR2 are KGHSH and LQKENI. CDR3 sequence: CASSPAVISYEQYF. CDR3 DNA: TGTGCCAGCTCACCTGCGGTTATCTCCTACGAGCAGTACTTC.